The 30 T cell receptor beta chains given below trace back to one sample, sequenced in a study of T cell responses to AZD1222 COVID-19 vaccine. Method: immunoSEQ multiplex PCR; TCRdb's copy keeps in-frame clones and lacks some. The sample has approximately 70,000 clones, around three quarters seen once. The specimen was peripheral blood, collected 28 days after the second AZD1222 dose. The receptors shown here come from an adult who received the AZD1222 COVID-19 vaccine.

This clone came up a few times. This chain uses TRBV6-5 with TRBJ1-3; D is perhaps TRBD1 (5 bases). Between the trimmed V and J ends, which lost 7 bases and 5 bases, there was a span of 18 bases. Per the germline V gene, CDR1 is MNHEY and CDR2 is SVGAGI. The CDR3 contains 15 residues. CDR3 sequence reads: CASTPGEGSRNTIYF. The CDR3 nucleotides read TGTGCCAGCACCCCGGGGGAAGGGAGTAGAAACACCATATATTTT.

Only a few counts were recorded for this clone. The CDR3 DNA follows: TGTGCCAGCAGTGACGGTTCTAACTATGGCTACACCTTC. This translates into CASSDGSNYGYTF. The V call is TRBV2, the J call TRBJ1-2; D not resolved. This CDR3 has 13 residues. CDR1 and CDR2 from the germline V gene are SNHLY and FYNNEI. V was cut by 3 bases and J by 0 bases, with 5 bases left in between.

The chain recombines TRBV24-1 with TRBJ1-1; the D is unclear. Germline loops: CDR1 KGHDR, CDR2 SFDVKD. V shed 4 bases and J shed 6 bases, with 8 bases lying between them. The CDR3 consists of 12 residues. The CDR3 DNA reads TGTGCCACCAGTGACTACGGCTCTGAAGCTTTCTTT. As protein: CATSDYGSEAFF.

This chain connects TRBV12-3 or TRBV12-4 to TRBJ1-1; a possible D gene is TRBD1 (6 bases). The CDR3 length is 12 residues. Trimming left V 1 base short and J 6 bases short, with 6 bases between. CDR3 nucleotides: TGTGCCAGCAGTTTAGAGGGGGCTGAAGCTTTCTTT. Its protein product is CASSLEGAEAFF.

CDR3 coding DNA: TGTGCCAGCAGCTTAGTGGCAAAGACCCAGTACTTC. Amino acid sequence: CASSLVAKTQYF. The chain recombines TRBV7-9 with TRBJ2-5, with unresolved D. Germline V gene lookup returns CDR1 SEHNR and CDR2 FQNEAQ (reference sequence). Trimming pared 1 base from V and 6 bases from J, leaving 6 bases between. The CDR3 is 12 residues long.

The genes are TRBV5-4 and TRBJ2-5, with 9 nucleotides matching TRBD1. Unmatched junction bases numbered 19, after V lost 7 bases and J lost 12 bases. CDR1 and CDR2 from the germline V gene are SGHNT and YYREEE (reference sequence). The CDR3 length is 15 residues. CDR3 protein: CASHNTTGGFSDKYF. CDR3 DNA: TGTGCCAGCCACAATACTACAGGGGGCTTCTCCGACAAGTACTTC.

The chain carries TRBV24-1 and TRBJ1-4; the match to TRBD1 covers 11 bases. After removal of 3 bases from V and 6 bases from J, the junction contained 2 bases not matched to a gene. Germline V gives CDR1 KGHDR, CDR2 SFDVKD. The CDR3 runs 15 residues. The CDR3 region is CATSDPGQGDEKLFF. The DNA for the CDR3 is TGTGCCACCAGTGATCCGGGACAGGGGGATGAAAAACTGTTTTTT.

The chain uses TRBV27 and TRBJ2-6; D gene unclear. CDR3 length: 13 amino acids. The germline CDR1 and CDR2 sequences are MNHEY and SMNVEV (reference sequence). The germline V and J ends were trimmed by 4 bases and 0 bases, with 1 base remaining between them. The DNA for the CDR3 is TGTGCCAGCAGTTACTCTGGGGCCAACGTCCTGACTTTC. Its protein is CASSYSGANVLTF. Filled out from reference TRBV27 and TRBJ2-6, the complete variable domain reads EAQVTQNPRYLITVTGKKLTVTCSQNMNHEYMSWYRQDPGLGLRQIYYSMNVEVTDKGDVPEGYKVSRKEKRNFPLILESPSPNQTSLYFCASSYSGANVLTFGAGSRLTVL.

The chain carries TRBV7-6 and TRBJ2-7; 7 bases match TRBD1. After removal of 2 bases from V and 3 bases from J, the junction contained 7 bases not matched to a gene. This CDR3 has 15 residues. Germline values: CDR1 SGHVS, CDR2 FNYEAQ. The CDR3, as DNA: TGTGCCAGCAGCTTATTGGTAGGGGGCCTCTACGAGCAGTACTTC. This gives the protein CASSLLVGGLYEQYF.

V usage is TRBV27 and J usage is TRBJ2-1, with 7 positions matching TRBD2. This CDR3 is built from 13 residues. J gave up 6 bases and V 2 bases, and 1 base lay outside the gene matches. CDR1 is MNHEY and CDR2 is SMNVEV in the germline V gene (reference sequence). The CDR3 nucleotides are TGTGCCAGCAGTTTAGGGAGGGGCAATGAGCAGTTCTTC. Protein product: CASSLGRGNEQFF.

The chain uses TRBV19 and TRBJ1-4; a possible D gene is TRBD1 (5 bases). V lost 2 bases, J lost 7 bases, and 8 bases lay in between. This CDR3 comprises 13 residues. Germline values: CDR1 LNHDA, CDR2 SQIVND (reference sequence). Written as DNA, the CDR3 is TGTGCCAGTAGTATACAGGGCCCTGAAAAACTGTTTTTT. As protein: CASSIQGPEKLFF.

CDR3 sequence (DNA): TGTGCCAGCAGTTTATCGCCAGGTATTAATTCACCCCTCCACTTT. The encoded protein is CASSLSPGINSPLHF. The chain has TRBV27 and TRBJ1-6; D remains ambiguous. Per the germline V gene, CDR1 is MNHEY and CDR2 is SMNVEV (reference sequence). With 0 bases removed from V and 6 bases from J, the gap between germline ends came to 9 bases. This CDR3 is built from 15 residues.

The genes are TRBV6-5 and TRBJ2-7, with 9 bases that match TRBD1. Germline V gene data show CDR1 as MNHEY and CDR2 as SVGAGI. With V trimmed by 10 bases and J by 2 bases, 6 bases remained unmatched. This CDR3 comprises 13 residues. The CDR3 coding sequence is TGTGCCACCGGACGGGACAGGGCCTACGAGCAGTACTTC. Its translation: CATGRDRAYEQYF.

The chain carries TRBV28 and TRBJ1-5, with D possibly TRBD1 on 5 matching bases. This CDR3 is 15 amino acids long. V shed 6 bases and J shed 7 bases, with 19 bases lying between them. From germline, CDR1 is MDHEN and CDR2 SYDVKM. CDR3 in amino acids: CASRADQGVWQPQHF. The CDR3 nucleotides read TGTGCCAGCAGAGCAGACCAGGGAGTTTGGCAGCCCCAGCATTTT.

The V gene is TRBV7-9, the J gene TRBJ2-5; D not certain. Germline lookup yields CDR1 SEHNR and CDR2 FQNEAQ (reference sequence). V was clipped by 5 bases and J by 4 bases, with 5 bases between them. This CDR3 is built from 11 residues. CDR3 sequence reads: CASSPGETQYF. In nucleotides, the CDR3 is TGTGCCAGCAGCCCCGGAGAGACCCAGTACTTC.

The DNA of the CDR3 is TGTGCCAGCAGGGGACAGGGGTCCTACGAGCAGTACTTC. Protein sequence: CASRGQGSYEQYF. This chain uses TRBV6-5 with TRBJ2-7; TRBD1 aligns across 10 bases. In germline, CDR1 is MNHEY, CDR2 SVGAGI. CDR3 length equals 13 residues. V shed 6 bases, J shed 1 base, and the junction held 0 bases outside the gene matches.

Concerning this clone: A junction end diverges from the germline sequence, so it may reflect a read error. V usage is TRBV6-5 and J usage is TRBJ1-6; D call uncertain. This CDR3 comprises 14 residues. The germline gives CDR1 MNHEY, CDR2 SVGAGI. CDR3 loop: CATSSSSYNSPLHF. The CDR3 bases are TGTGCCACCAGTAGCAGCTCCTATAATTCACCCCTCCACTTT.

V and J are TRBV5-1 and TRBJ2-1, with 8 nucleotides matching TRBD2. Germline lookup yields CDR1 SGHRS and CDR2 YFSETQ. This CDR3 has 15 residues. The V gene end was trimmed by 4 bases and the J gene end by 3 bases; junction bases not matched to a gene: 6. In DNA, the CDR3 is TGCGCCAGCAGCATGGGACTAGGAGGCTACAATGAGCAGTTCTTC. This encodes CASSMGLGGYNEQFF.

The V call is TRBV30, the J call TRBJ2-7, with D uncertain. CDR1 GTSNPN and CDR2 SVGIG come from the germline V gene (reference sequence). Trimming stripped 2 bases from V and 4 bases from J, with 6 bases between. This CDR3 is 11 amino acids long. CDR3 amino acids: CAWSLMYEQYF. The CDR3, as DNA: TGTGCCTGGAGTCTTATGTACGAGCAGTACTTC.

The gene calls are TRBV30 and TRBJ2-7; 10 positions agree with TRBD1. The CDR3 has 14 amino acids. V dropped 0 bases and J dropped 7; count of bases not matched to a gene: 6. Per germline, CDR1 GTSNPN and CDR2 SVGIG (reference sequence). The chain's CDR3 is CAWSVGTGDDEQYF. The CDR3 DNA reads as TGTGCCTGGAGTGTAGGGACAGGGGATGATGAGCAGTACTTC.

The chain links TRBV29-1 to TRBJ2-5, with a tentative D call TRBD2 (5 bases). CDR3 length: 15 residues. From germline, CDR1 is SQVTM and CDR2 ANQGSEA. V lost 8 bases and J lost 0, with 19 bases in between. CDR3 DNA: TGCAGCCTCCTGGACTCACAATCGTACCAAGAGACCCAGTACTTC. Translated: CSLLDSQSYQETQYF.

The V call is TRBV30, the J call TRBJ1-6, with 7 bases matching TRBD1. The CDR3 totals 14 residues. Germline V gene lookup returns CDR1 GTSNPN and CDR2 SVGIG (reference sequence). V gave up 3 bases and J gave up 10 bases; unmatched junction bases: 9. CDR3 sequence reads: CAWRDDRVGSPLHF. CDR3 DNA sequence: TGTGCCTGGAGAGATGACAGGGTCGGGTCACCCCTCCACTTT. Full variable domain (remainder filled in from reference TRBV30 and TRBJ1-6): SQTIHQWPATLVQPVGSPLSLECTVEGTSNPNLYWYRQAAGRGLQLLFYSVGIGQISSEVPQNLSASRPQDRQFILSSKKLLLSDSGFYLCAWRDDRVGSPLHFGNGTRLTVT.

The rearrangement joins TRBV28 to TRBJ1-2; D might be TRBD1 (6 bases). The CDR3 extends over 13 amino acids. CDR1 is MDHEN, CDR2 SYDVKM, per germline. V was clipped by 5 bases and J by 8 bases, with 15 bases between them. CDR3 DNA: TGTGCCAGCAGTAGAACATGGGGGGGCGGCTACACCTTC. It codes for CASSRTWGGGYTF.

The rearrangement joins TRBV28 to TRBJ2-7; 8 nucleotides agree with TRBD1. The CDR3 has 13 residues. With V trimmed by 6 bases and J by 5 bases, 6 bases remained unmatched. Germline V gene sequence: CDR1 MDHEN, CDR2 SYDVKM. The CDR3 DNA reads as TGTGCCAGCAGCTCAGGGGGCGGGGACGAGCAGTACTTC. It is translated as CASSSGGGDEQYF. Based on the CDR3 plus reference TRBV28 and TRBJ2-7, the full variable domain is DVKVTQSSRYLVKRTGEKVFLECVQDMDHENMFWYRQDPGLGLRLIYFSYDVKMKEKGDIPEGYSVSREKKERFSLILESASTNQTSMYLCASSSGGGDEQYFGPGTRLTVT.

The J gene is TRBJ2-1, the V gene TRBV11-3; D not resolved. V dropped 5 bases and J dropped 7 bases, with 12 bases sitting between them. Germline V gene sequence: CDR1 SGHNT, CDR2 YENEEA. The CDR3 is made up of 13 amino acids. The CDR3: CASSPRTGNEQFF. In nucleotides, the CDR3 is TGTGCCAGCAGCCCGAGAACGGGTAATGAGCAGTTCTTC.

This clone has only a few counts. The chain employs TRBV7-8 and TRBJ2-2; perhaps D is TRBD1 or TRBD2 (6 bases each). The CDR3 is 13 residues long. Trimming took off 7 bases at V and 6 bases at J, with 12 bases between the two ends. Germline CDR1 SGHVS, CDR2 FQNEAQ. The CDR3 DNA reads TGTGCCAGCACCACGGGGGCCCCCGGGGAGCTGTTTTTT. Protein product: CASTTGAPGELFF.

Written as DNA, the CDR3 is TGTGCCAGCAGTGGGGCATCTTTGCGGCGGGGGGGCACAGATACGCAGTATTTT. This gives the protein CASSGASLRRGGTDTQYF. The chain carries TRBV28 and TRBJ2-3; 8 bases match TRBD2. The junction had 14 bases not matched to a gene; V was cut back by 5 bases and J by 1 base. This CDR3 is built from 18 residues. Germline CDR1 and CDR2: MDHEN and SYDVKM.

The V gene is TRBV27, the J gene TRBJ2-1, with a tentative D call TRBD2 (5 bases). The length of the CDR3 is 14 residues. Deletions cut 5 bases from V and 12 bases from J, with 20 bases between. In germline, CDR1 is MNHEY, CDR2 SMNVEV (reference sequence). This CDR3 is CASSSGLAKKGQFF. CDR3 bases: TGTGCCAGCAGTAGCGGCCTGGCCAAAAAGGGGCAGTTCTTC.

This sequence joins TRBV7-9 and TRBJ2-3; the D gene is possibly TRBD1 (6 bases). Germline assignment: CDR1 SEHNR and CDR2 FQNEAQ (reference sequence). The CDR3 is 15 amino acids. V shed 2 bases and J shed 5 bases, with 14 bases lying between them. Written as DNA, the CDR3 is TGTGCCAGCAGCTTAACGGGACACGTTGGAGATACGCAGTATTTT. This encodes CASSLTGHVGDTQYF.

The CDR3 spells CASSSGTGMNTEAFF. The CDR3 DNA reads as TGTGCCAGCAGTTCCGGGACAGGGATGAACACTGAAGCTTTCTTT. V and J are TRBV27 and TRBJ1-1, with 9 bases aligning to TRBD1. This CDR3 has 15 residues. The germline CDR1 and CDR2 sequences are MNHEY and SMNVEV (reference sequence). V was clipped by 4 bases and J by 0 bases; unmatched bases: 3.